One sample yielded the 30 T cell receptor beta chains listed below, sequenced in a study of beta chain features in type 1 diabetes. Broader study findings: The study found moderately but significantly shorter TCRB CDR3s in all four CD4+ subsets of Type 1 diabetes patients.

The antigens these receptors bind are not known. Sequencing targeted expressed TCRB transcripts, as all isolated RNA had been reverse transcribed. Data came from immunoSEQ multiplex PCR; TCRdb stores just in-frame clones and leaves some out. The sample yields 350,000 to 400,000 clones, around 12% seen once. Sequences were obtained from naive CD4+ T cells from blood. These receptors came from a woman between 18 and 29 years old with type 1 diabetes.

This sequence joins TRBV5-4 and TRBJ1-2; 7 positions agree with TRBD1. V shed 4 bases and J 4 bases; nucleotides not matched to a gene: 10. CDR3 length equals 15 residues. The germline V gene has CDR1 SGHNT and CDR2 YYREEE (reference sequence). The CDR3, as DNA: TGTGCCAGCAGCATAGGGACAGCCAATATCTATGGCTACACCTTC. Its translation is CASSIGTANIYGYTF.

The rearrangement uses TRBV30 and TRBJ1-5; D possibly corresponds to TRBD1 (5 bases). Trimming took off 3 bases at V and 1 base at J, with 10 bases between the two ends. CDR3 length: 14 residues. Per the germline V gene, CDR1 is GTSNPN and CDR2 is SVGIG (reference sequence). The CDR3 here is CAWSHGGSNQPQHF. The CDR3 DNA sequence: TGTGCCTGGAGCCACGGGGGGAGCAATCAGCCCCAGCATTTT.

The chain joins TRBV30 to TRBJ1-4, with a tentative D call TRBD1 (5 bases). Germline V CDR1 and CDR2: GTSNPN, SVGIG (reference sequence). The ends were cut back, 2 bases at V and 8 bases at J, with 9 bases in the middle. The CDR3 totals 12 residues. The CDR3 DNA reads TGTGCCTGGAGTTTGGGGCGGGAAAAACTGTTTTTT. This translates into CAWSLGREKLFF.

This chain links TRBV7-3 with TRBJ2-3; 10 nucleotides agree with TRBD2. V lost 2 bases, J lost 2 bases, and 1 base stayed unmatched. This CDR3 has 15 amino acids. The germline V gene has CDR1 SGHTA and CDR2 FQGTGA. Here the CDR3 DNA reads TGTGCCAGCAGCTTAGGACTAGCGGTCACAGATACGCAGTATTTT. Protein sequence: CASSLGLAVTDTQYF.

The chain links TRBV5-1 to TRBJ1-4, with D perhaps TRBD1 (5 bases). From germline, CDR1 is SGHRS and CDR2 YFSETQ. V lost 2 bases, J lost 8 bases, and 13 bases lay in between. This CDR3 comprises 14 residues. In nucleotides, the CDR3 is TGCGCCAGCAGCTTTGGGCGGACAAACGAAAAACTGTTTTTT. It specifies CASSFGRTNEKLFF.

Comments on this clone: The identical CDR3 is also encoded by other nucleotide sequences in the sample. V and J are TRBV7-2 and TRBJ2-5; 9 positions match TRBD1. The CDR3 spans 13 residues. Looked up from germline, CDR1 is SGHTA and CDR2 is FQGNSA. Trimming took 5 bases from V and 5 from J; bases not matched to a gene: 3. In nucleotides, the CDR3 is TGTGCCAGCAGCAGCGACAGGGGGGAGACCCAGTACTTC. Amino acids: CASSSDRGETQYF. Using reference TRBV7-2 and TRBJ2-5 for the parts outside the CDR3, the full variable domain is GAGVSQSPSNKVTEKGKDVELRCDPISGHTALYWYRQSLGQGLEFLIYFQGNSAPDKSGLPSDRFSAERTGGSVSTLTIQRTQQEDSAVYLCASSSDRGETQYFGPGTRLLVL.

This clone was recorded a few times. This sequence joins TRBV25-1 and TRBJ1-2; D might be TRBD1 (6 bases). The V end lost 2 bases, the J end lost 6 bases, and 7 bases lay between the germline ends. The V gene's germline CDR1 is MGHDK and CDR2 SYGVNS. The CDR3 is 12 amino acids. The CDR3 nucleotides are TGTGCCAGCAGTGAAAACAGGGATGGCTACACCTTC. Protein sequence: CASSENRDGYTF.

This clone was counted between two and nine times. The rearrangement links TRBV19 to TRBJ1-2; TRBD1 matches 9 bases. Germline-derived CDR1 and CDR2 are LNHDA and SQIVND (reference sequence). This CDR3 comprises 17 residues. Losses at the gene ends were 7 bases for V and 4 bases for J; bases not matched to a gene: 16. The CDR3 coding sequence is TGTGCCAGTACCCCGTTATCCGGGACAGGGTACGGCTATGGCTACACCTTC. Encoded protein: CASTPLSGTGYGYGYTF.

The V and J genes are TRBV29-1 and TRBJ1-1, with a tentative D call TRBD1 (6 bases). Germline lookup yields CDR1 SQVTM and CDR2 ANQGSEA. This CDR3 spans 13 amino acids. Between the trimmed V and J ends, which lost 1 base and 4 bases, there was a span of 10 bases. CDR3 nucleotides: TGCAGCGTTGAAGGAGGGGGTAGCACTGAAGCTTTCTTT. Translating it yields CSVEGGGSTEAFF.

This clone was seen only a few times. The CDR3, as DNA: TGTGCCAGCAGCCCCCGGGATGTCAATCAGCCCCAGCATTTT. Its translation is CASSPRDVNQPQHF. This chain joins TRBV7-9 and TRBJ1-5; D is uncertain. Germline values: CDR1 SEHNR, CDR2 FQNEAQ (reference sequence). This CDR3 comprises 14 residues. Trimming stripped 5 bases from V and 3 bases from J, with 11 bases between.

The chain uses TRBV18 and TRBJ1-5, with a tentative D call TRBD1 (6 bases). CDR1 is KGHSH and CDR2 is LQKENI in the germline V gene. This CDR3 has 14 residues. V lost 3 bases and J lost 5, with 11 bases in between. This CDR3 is CASSPGQIDQPQHF. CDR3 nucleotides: TGTGCCAGCTCACCCGGACAGATAGATCAGCCCCAGCATTTT.

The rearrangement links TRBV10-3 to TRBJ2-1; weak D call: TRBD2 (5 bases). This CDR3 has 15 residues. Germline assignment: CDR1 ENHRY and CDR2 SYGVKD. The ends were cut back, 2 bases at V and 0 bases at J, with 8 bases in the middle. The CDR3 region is CAISENGDSYNEQFF. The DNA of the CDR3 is TGTGCCATCAGTGAGAACGGGGACTCCTACAATGAGCAGTTCTTC.

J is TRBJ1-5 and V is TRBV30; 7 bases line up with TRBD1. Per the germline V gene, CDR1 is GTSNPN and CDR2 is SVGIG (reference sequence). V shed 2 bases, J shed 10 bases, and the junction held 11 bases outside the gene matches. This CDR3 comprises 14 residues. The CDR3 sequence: CAWSMVTGELPQHF. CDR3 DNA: TGTGCCTGGAGTATGGTCACAGGGGAGTTACCCCAGCATTTT.

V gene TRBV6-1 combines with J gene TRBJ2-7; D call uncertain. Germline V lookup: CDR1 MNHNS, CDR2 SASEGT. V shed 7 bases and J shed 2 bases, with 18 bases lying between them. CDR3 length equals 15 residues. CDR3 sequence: CASTKAGRYPYEQYF. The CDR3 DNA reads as TGTGCCAGCACCAAAGCCGGCAGGTACCCCTACGAGCAGTACTTC.

This CDR3 is CASSSEPGLSYF. Here the CDR3 DNA reads TGTGCCAGCTCATCAGAACCGGGACTATCGTACTTC. The rearrangement links TRBV18 to TRBJ2-5, with 7 bases matching TRBD2. Trimming cost V 5 bases and J 13 bases; bases outside gene matches: 10. Germline CDR1 and CDR2: KGHSH and LQKENI. This CDR3 spans 12 amino acids. Full variable domain (remainder filled in from reference TRBV18 and TRBJ2-5): NAGVMQNPRHLVRRRGQEARLRCSPMKGHSHVYWYRQLPEEGLKFMVYLQKENIIDESGMPKERFSAEFPKEGPSILRIQQVVRGDSAAYFCASSSEPGLSYFGPGTRLLVL.

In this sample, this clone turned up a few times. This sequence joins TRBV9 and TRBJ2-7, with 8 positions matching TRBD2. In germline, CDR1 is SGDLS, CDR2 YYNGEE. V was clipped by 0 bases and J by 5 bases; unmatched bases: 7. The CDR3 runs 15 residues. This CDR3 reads CASSVDPSGGNEQYF. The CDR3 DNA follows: TGTGCCAGCAGCGTAGATCCAAGCGGGGGAAACGAGCAGTACTTC.

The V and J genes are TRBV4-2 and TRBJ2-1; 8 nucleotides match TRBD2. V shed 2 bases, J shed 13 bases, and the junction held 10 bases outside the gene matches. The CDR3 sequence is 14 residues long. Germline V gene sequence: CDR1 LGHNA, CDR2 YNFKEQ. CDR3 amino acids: CASSQIQAAGVQFF. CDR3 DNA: TGTGCCAGCAGCCAAATCCAGGCAGCGGGAGTACAGTTCTTC.

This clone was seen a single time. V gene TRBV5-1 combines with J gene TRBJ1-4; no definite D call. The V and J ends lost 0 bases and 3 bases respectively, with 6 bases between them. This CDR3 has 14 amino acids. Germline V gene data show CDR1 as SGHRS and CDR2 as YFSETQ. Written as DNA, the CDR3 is TGCGCCAGCAGCTTGGTCGGGTCTAATGAAAAACTGTTTTTT. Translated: CASSLVGSNEKLFF.

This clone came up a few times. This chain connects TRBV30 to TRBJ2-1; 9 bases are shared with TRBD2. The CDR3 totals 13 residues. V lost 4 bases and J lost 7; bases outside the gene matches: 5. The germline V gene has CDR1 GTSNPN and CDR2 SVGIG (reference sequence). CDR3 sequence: CAWTAGGQNEQFF. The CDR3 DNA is TGTGCCTGGACCGCGGGAGGGCAAAATGAGCAGTTCTTC. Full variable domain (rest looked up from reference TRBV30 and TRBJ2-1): SQTIHQWPATLVQPVGSPLSLECTVEGTSNPNLYWYRQAAGRGLQLLFYSVGIGQISSEVPQNLSASRPQDRQFILSSKKLLLSDSGFYLCAWTAGGQNEQFFGPGTRLTVL.

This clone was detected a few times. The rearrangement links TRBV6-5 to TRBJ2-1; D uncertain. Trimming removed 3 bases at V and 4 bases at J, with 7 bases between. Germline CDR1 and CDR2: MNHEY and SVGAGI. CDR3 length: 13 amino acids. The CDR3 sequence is CASSYLRYNEQFF. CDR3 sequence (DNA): TGTGCCAGCAGTTATCTGCGGTACAATGAGCAGTTCTTC.

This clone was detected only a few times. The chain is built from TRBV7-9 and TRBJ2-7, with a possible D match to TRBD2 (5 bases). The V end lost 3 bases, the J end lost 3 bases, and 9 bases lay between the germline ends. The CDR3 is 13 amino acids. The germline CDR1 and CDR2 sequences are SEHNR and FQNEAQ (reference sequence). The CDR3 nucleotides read TGTGCCAGCAGCTTTTCGGGGATCTACGAGCAGTACTTC. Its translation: CASSFSGIYEQYF. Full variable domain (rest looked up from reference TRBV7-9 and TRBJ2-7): DTGVSQNPRHKITKRGQNVTFRCDPISEHNRLYWYRQTLGQGPEFLTYFQNEAQLEKSRLLSDRFSAERPKGSFSTLEIQRTEQGDSAMYLCASSFSGIYEQYFGPGTRLTVT.

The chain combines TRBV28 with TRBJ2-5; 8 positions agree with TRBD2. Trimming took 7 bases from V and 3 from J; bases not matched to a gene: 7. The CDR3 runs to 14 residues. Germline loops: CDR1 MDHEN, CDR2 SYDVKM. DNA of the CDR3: TGTGCCAGCAAATTCGGGAGGGCCGAAGAGACCCAGTACTTC. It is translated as CASKFGRAEETQYF.

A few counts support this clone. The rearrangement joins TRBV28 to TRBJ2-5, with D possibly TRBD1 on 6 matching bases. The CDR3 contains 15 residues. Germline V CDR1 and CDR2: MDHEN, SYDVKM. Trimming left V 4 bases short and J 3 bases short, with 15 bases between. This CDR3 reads CASSSLRRGEETQYF. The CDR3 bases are TGTGCCAGCAGTTCACTACGCAGGGGAGAAGAGACCCAGTACTTC.

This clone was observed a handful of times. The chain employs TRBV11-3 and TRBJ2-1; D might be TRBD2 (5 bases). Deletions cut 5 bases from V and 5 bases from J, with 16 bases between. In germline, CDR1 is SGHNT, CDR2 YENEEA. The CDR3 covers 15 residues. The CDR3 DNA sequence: TGTGCCAGCAGCCCAACTCCCGGGGAAAACAATGAGCAGTTCTTC. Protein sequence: CASSPTPGENNEQFF.

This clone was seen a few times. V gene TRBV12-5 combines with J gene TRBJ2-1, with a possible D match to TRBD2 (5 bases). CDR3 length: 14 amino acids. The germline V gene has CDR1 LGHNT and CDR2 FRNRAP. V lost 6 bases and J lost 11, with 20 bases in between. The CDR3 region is CASGRPGLAIKQFF. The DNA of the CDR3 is TGTGCTAGTGGAAGGCCAGGACTCGCAATAAAGCAGTTCTTC.

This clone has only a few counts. In nucleotides, the CDR3 is TGTGCCACCAGCAGAGGCCGGGACAGGGGAATCTACGAGCAGTACTTC. Its translation is CATSRGRDRGIYEQYF. The gene calls are TRBV15 and TRBJ2-7; 10 bases agree with TRBD1. Germline V gene sequence: CDR1 LNHNV, CDR2 YYDKDF (reference sequence). With V trimmed by 1 base and J by 3 bases, 6 bases remained unmatched. The CDR3 spans 16 residues.

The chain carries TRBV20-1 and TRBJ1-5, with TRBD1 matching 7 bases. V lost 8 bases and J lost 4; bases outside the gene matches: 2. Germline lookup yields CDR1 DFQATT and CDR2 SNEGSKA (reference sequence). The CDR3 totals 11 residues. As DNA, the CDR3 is TGCAGTACGGGACAGAATCAGCCCCAGCATTTT. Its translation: CSTGQNQPQHF.

CDR3 sequence reads: CASSLASFGGEDTGELFF. The DNA for the CDR3 is TGTGCCAGCAGCTTGGCCTCCTTTGGCGGGGAAGACACCGGGGAGCTGTTTTTT. The chain links TRBV5-4 to TRBJ2-2, with D tentatively TRBD2 (6 bases). The germline V gene encodes CDR1 SGHNT and CDR2 YYREEE (reference sequence). The CDR3 consists of 18 residues. V was cut by 0 bases and J by 3 bases, with 18 bases left in between.

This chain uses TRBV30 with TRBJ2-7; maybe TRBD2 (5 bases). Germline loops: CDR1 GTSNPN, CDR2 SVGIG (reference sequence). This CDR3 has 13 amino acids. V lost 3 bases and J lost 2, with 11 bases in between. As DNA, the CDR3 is TGTGCCTGGAGGAGGGTGGGGACCTACGAGCAGTACTTC. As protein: CAWRRVGTYEQYF.

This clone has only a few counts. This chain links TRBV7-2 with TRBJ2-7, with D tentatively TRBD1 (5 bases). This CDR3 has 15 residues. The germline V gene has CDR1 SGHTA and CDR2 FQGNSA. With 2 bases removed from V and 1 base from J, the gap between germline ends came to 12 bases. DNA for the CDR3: TGTGCCAGCAGCTTAAGGACACCTGGATCCTACGAGCAGTACTTC. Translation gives CASSLRTPGSYEQYF.